These 18 T cell receptor beta chains were sequenced from one sample in a study of T cells in Graves' hyperthyroidism and ophthalmopathy. The investigators amplified TCR beta CDR3 regions from RNA transcripts. An initial round of RT-PCR targeting the TCR CDR3 relied on the HTBI primer set. MiXCR was run by TCRdb on the multiplex PCR reads, yielding one entry per CDR3 protein. The sample lists 200,000 to 250,000 distinct CDR3 sequences; around 24% were seen once. Sequenced input: blood. The receptors were sampled from a woman aged 35 to 49 with Graves' ophthalmopathy.

This clonotype was counted at least ten times. The chain joins TRBV30 to TRBJ1-2, with D possibly matching TRBD1 (5 bases). V lost 2 bases and J 0 bases, leaving 16 bases between the germline ends. Germline CDR1 and CDR2: GTSNPN and SVGIG (reference sequence). This CDR3 has 16 residues. Here the CDR3 DNA reads TGTGCCTGGAGTCCCCCTGGGGGGGGAGCTAACTATGGCTACACCTTC. This codes for CAWSPPGGGANYGYTF.

This clonotype has at least ten counts. V usage is TRBV12-3 or TRBV12-4 and J usage is TRBJ2-5; 7 bases match TRBD2. The CDR3 is made up of 15 amino acids. Trimming took 8 bases from V and 3 from J; bases not matched to a gene: 12. DNA for the CDR3: TGTGCCAGCCGTCGGGGGAGGGCCGGGGAAGAGACCCAGTACTTC. This sequence encodes CASRRGRAGEETQYF.

The sample holds many counts of this clonotype. The chain is built from TRBV6-1 and TRBJ2-7; 12 nucleotides agree with TRBD2. CDR1 MNHNS and CDR2 SASEGT come from the germline V gene. After removal of 4 bases from V and 3 bases from J, the junction contained 4 bases not matched to a gene. CDR3 size: 15 residues. The CDR3 nucleotides are TGTGCCAGCAGTGGGGGACTAGCGGGCCACTACGAGCAGTACTTC. Residues: CASSGGLAGHYEQYF.

The V call is TRBV29-1, the J call TRBJ1-1; 9 bases map to TRBD1. CDR1 is SQVTM and CDR2 is ANQGSEA in the germline V gene. The CDR3 extends over 16 amino acids. V shed 7 bases, J shed 1 base, and the junction held 13 bases outside the gene matches. The CDR3 spells CSALPRDRAGNTEAFF. DNA for the CDR3: TGCAGCGCCCTACCAAGGGACAGGGCGGGGAACACTGAAGCTTTCTTT.

This clonotype occurred many times. The rearrangement links TRBV24-1 to TRBJ1-2, with no clear D. Germline loops: CDR1 KGHDR, CDR2 SFDVKD. This CDR3 has 13 residues. The germline V and J ends were trimmed by 4 bases and 4 bases, with 9 bases remaining between them. The DNA for the CDR3 is TGTGCCACCAGTGAAACTGACGGCTATGGCTACACCTTC. Translation gives CATSETDGYGYTF.

This clonotype was counted ten times or more. The chain has TRBV12-3 or TRBV12-4 and TRBJ1-2; TRBD1 aligns across 7 bases. The J segment lost 7 bases and the V segment lost 5 bases, leaving 16 bases of the junction unmatched. This CDR3 comprises 16 residues. The CDR3: CASSTNPTGRRSGYTF. CDR3 DNA sequence: TGTGCCAGCAGTACAAACCCGACAGGGAGACGTAGTGGCTACACCTTC.

This clonotype has at least ten counts. V is TRBV4-1 and J is TRBJ2-7; 9 positions match TRBD2. The germline V gene encodes CDR1 MGHRA and CDR2 YSYEKL. Germline trimming cut 4 bases from V and 7 bases from J; bases unmatched to any gene: 11. The CDR3 has 15 amino acids. CDR3 nucleotides: TGCGCCAGCAGCCTTGACAGTCGCGCGGGGGGGGAGCAGTACTTC. Protein sequence: CASSLDSRAGGEQYF.

This chain links TRBV12-3 or TRBV12-4 with TRBJ1-5; D unresolved. V dropped 5 bases and J dropped 0 bases, with 11 bases sitting between them. This CDR3 has 15 amino acids. The CDR3 sequence is CASSLRHNSNQPQHF. CDR3 DNA: TGTGCCAGCAGTCTCCGACACAATAGCAATCAGCCCCAGCATTTT.

This clonotype appeared many times. The V and J genes are TRBV3-1 and TRBJ1-2, with D perhaps matching TRBD1 (6 bases). Germline CDR1 and CDR2: LGHDT and YNNKEL (reference sequence). V dropped 2 bases and J dropped 4 bases, with 11 bases sitting between them. The CDR3 is 14 amino acids. As DNA, the CDR3 is TGTGCCAGCAGCCAACAAGGACAGTCCTATGGCTACACCTTC. Translated: CASSQQGQSYGYTF.

This clonotype was seen more than once but under ten times. The V gene is TRBV28, the J gene TRBJ1-6; TRBD1 aligns across 7 bases. Germline V lookup: CDR1 MDHEN, CDR2 SYDVKM. The V and J ends lost 6 bases and 7 bases, in that order; junction bases with no gene match: 6. The CDR3 is 14 residues long. CDR3 sequence (DNA): TGTGCCAGCAGGGGCGGGACAGTCAATTCACCCCTCCACTTT. Protein product: CASRGGTVNSPLHF. The entire variable domain, with the rest obtained from reference TRBV28 and TRBJ1-6, is as follows: DVKVTQSSRYLVKRTGEKVFLECVQDMDHENMFWYRQDPGLGLRLIYFSYDVKMKEKGDIPEGYSVSREKKERFSLILESASTNQTSMYLCASRGGTVNSPLHFGNGTRLTVT.

This clonotype was counted at least ten times. V and J are TRBV29-1 and TRBJ2-7; 7 bases match TRBD1. Germline loops: CDR1 SQVTM, CDR2 ANQGSEA. The V and J ends lost 7 bases and 0 bases, in that order; junction bases with no gene match: 12. This CDR3 is built from 15 residues. CDR3: CSAKGAVLSSYEQYF. The CDR3 nucleotides are TGCAGCGCCAAGGGGGCGGTTCTGAGCTCCTACGAGCAGTACTTC.

The V call is TRBV20-1, the J call TRBJ2-7; 12 bases align to TRBD2. J was trimmed by 2 bases and V by 0 bases; bases with no gene match: 5. CDR1 and CDR2 (germline): DFQATT, SNEGSKA (reference sequence). The CDR3 runs 16 residues. In DNA form, the CDR3 reads TGCAGTGCTAGAGATCTACTAGCGGGAGGAACCTACGAGCAGTACTTC. It translates to CSARDLLAGGTYEQYF.

This clonotype was observed a handful of times. A much more abundant neighbour one base away suggests this may be a read error. The chain is built from TRBV5-1 and TRBJ2-7; 9 bases match TRBD1. Germline lookup yields CDR1 SGHRS and CDR2 YFSETQ. V shed 1 base, J shed 10 bases, and the junction held 3 bases outside the gene matches. The CDR3 sequence is 12 residues long. In nucleotides, the CDR3 is TGCGCCAGCAGCTTGTACAGGGGGCCCCAGTACTTC. Residues: CASSLYRGPQYF. Supplemented by reference TRBV5-1 and TRBJ2-7, the full variable domain reads KAGVTQTPRYLIKTRGQQVTLSCSPISGHRSVSWYQQTPGQGLQFLFEYFSETQRNKGNFPGRFSGRQFSNSRSEMNVSTLELGDSALYLCASSLYRGPQYFGPGTRLTVT.

Points on this clonotype: A read error may account for a junction end that differs from germline. For the CDR3, the DNA is TGTGCCAGCAGCCCGAGACTCAAACAAGGGACCCAGTACTTC. Translation: CASSPRLKQGTQYF. The genes are TRBV7-9 and TRBJ2-5; D ambiguous. Germline CDR1 reads SEHNR; CDR2 reads FQNEAQ (reference sequence). The CDR3 has 14 amino acids.

Ten or more counts support this clonotype. The rearrangement links TRBV18 to TRBJ1-1, with a tentative D call TRBD1 (5 bases). CDR1 and CDR2 (germline): KGHSH, LQKENI. The CDR3 length is 12 residues. The V end was cut by 2 bases, the J end by 7 bases, with 8 bases between. CDR3 loop: CASSPGGGEAFF. In nucleotides, the CDR3 is TGTGCCAGCTCACCAGGGGGAGGTGAAGCTTTCTTT.

This chain connects TRBV7-2 to TRBJ1-5; the D gene is possibly TRBD1 (5 bases). The CDR3 length is 15 residues. CDR1 is SGHTA, CDR2 FQGNSA, per germline. The V gene lost 2 bases and the J gene lost 6 bases, with 14 bases spanning the gap. CDR3 in amino acids: CASSLRAGDSQPQHF. As DNA, the CDR3 is TGTGCCAGCAGCTTACGGGCGGGGGACTCTCAGCCCCAGCATTTT.

This clonotype was seen many times. The V and J genes are TRBV4-2 and TRBJ2-7; 7 nucleotides agree with TRBD2. V shed 4 bases, J shed 7 bases, and the junction held 13 bases outside the gene matches. Looked up from germline, CDR1 is LGHNA and CDR2 is YNFKEQ. The CDR3 extends over 15 amino acids. The CDR3 sequence: CASSLGTGGREEQYF. In nucleotides, the CDR3 is TGTGCCAGCAGCCTTGGGACGGGGGGTCGGGAAGAGCAGTACTTC.

The chain links TRBV12-3 or TRBV12-4 to TRBJ1-1; 8 bases are shared with TRBD1. The J segment lost 7 bases and the V segment lost 6 bases, leaving 13 bases of the junction unmatched. CDR3 length: 15 residues. The CDR3 DNA follows: TGTGCCAGCAGCACAAGAAACCAGGGGGCGGGTGAAGCTTTCTTT. Translated, it gives CASSTRNQGAGEAFF.